The 7 T cell receptor beta chains reported below all come from one sample, sequenced in a study of vaccination and CD4 T cells after COVID-19 (dated by TCRdb to 2022 to 2024). These TCRs' antigens remain unknown. The label giving this sample's treatment or condition can be read as: roughly ten-day PBMC culture with coronavirus spike peptide pools or control peptides (ViraFEST assay). The method was PCR. Sequenced on an Illumina iSeq 100. DNA from cultured CD4+ T cells was subjected to TCR sequencing with the Oncomine TCR Beta short-read assay at the Johns Hopkins FTIC core. TCRdb reprocessed the public reads (quality trimming at Q25 with fastp, clone calling with MiXCR) and kept in-frame beta chains. One record per CDR3 amino acid sequence lists the most common genes and DNA. The sample table shows around 10,000 distinct CDR3 sequences, and 55% to 60% are seen once. 21% of the sample lies in the top ten.

Sequenced input: CD4+ T cells from blood, cultured in vitro. Receptor source: a human donor who had recovered from COVID-19.

The rearrangement joins TRBV4-3 to TRBJ1-1, with D possibly matching TRBD1 (6 bases). Per germline, CDR1 LGHNA and CDR2 YSLEER. The CDR3 spans 14 residues. Trimming stripped 2 bases from V and 8 bases from J, with 15 bases between. This chain's CDR3 is CASSQINRVQEAFF. The CDR3 DNA follows: TGCGCCAGCAGCCAAATAAACAGGGTGCAGGAAGCTTTCTTT.

The chain employs TRBV20-1 and TRBJ2-5, with TRBD2 matching over 8 bases. This CDR3 contains 14 residues. Germline values: CDR1 DFQATT, CDR2 SNEGSKA (reference sequence). V was clipped by 6 bases and J by 6 bases; unmatched bases: 12. The CDR3 sequence is CSAPVRTSSQTQYF. The CDR3 DNA sequence: TGCAGTGCGCCCGTTCGGACTAGCAGCCAGACCCAGTACTTC.

A few counts support this clonotype. V usage is TRBV6-1 and J usage is TRBJ2-2; possibly TRBD2 for D (5 bases). Deletions cut 4 bases from V and 5 bases from J, with 14 bases between. This CDR3 has 15 residues. The germline CDR1 and CDR2 sequences are MNHNS and SASEGT. CDR3 DNA sequence: TGTGCCAGCAGTGGAGGGAGAATGAGGACCGGGGAGCTGTTTTTT. This gives the protein CASSGGRMRTGELFF.

V gene TRBV12-3 or TRBV12-4 combines with J gene TRBJ2-1; 14 bases line up with TRBD2. The CDR3 has 16 amino acids. J lost 6 bases, V lost 4 bases, and 5 bases had no gene match. CDR3 amino acids: CASSSKGLAGVNEQFF. CDR3 sequence (DNA): TGTGCCAGCAGTTCGAAGGGACTAGCGGGAGTCAATGAGCAGTTCTTC.

This clonotype was picked up a small number of times. This chain links TRBV19 with TRBJ1-2, with D perhaps matching TRBD1 (5 bases). V lost 5 bases to trimming and J lost 4 bases, with 20 bases between them. Germline V gene data show CDR1 as LNHDA and CDR2 as SQIVND (reference sequence). This CDR3 contains 16 residues. CDR3 loop: CASSGVTEKLPYGYTF. CDR3 bases: TGTGCCAGTAGTGGGGTGACAGAGAAACTTCCCTATGGCTACACCTTC.

This clonotype was seen a handful of times. The rearrangement links TRBV20-1 to TRBJ2-3; D unclear. The germline V and J ends were trimmed by 6 bases and 0 bases, with 10 bases remaining between them. This CDR3 comprises 13 residues. From germline, CDR1 is DFQATT and CDR2 SNEGSKA (reference sequence). The CDR3 DNA follows: TGCAGTGCCCGTCACCAGAGCACAGATACGCAGTATTTT. This translates into CSARHQSTDTQYF.

Of note for this clonotype: This clone may be a read error of a much larger clone one base away. The V call is TRBV20-1, the J call TRBJ2-7; the D gene is possibly TRBD2 (5 bases). Per germline, CDR1 DFQATT and CDR2 SNEGSKA (reference sequence). The CDR3 length is 14 residues. CDR3 bases: TGCAGTGCTAGAGAAGGAGGTACCTCCTACGGGCAGTACTTC. Its protein is CSAREGGTSYGQYF.